The T cell receptor beta chain described here comes from a study of blood T cell repertoires in COVID-19. Trimming shortened V by 7 bases and J by 0 bases, and 13 bases separated the two germline ends. Looked up from germline, CDR1 is LNHDA and CDR2 is SQIVND (reference sequence). The CDR3 is 15 residues long. TCRdb's table, derived via immunoSEQ multiplex PCR, lists solely in-frame clones and lacks some. Here the sample spans 140,000 or so clones, roughly 83% being singletons. Sequenced input: peripheral blood. This sequence originates from a woman aged 65 to 85 with COVID-19, enrolled during active disease. The rearrangement joins TRBV19 to TRBJ1-5, with D hard to call. The CDR3 nucleotides are TGTGCCAGTACTAAAATTCTAGTTAGCAATCAGCCCCAGCATTTT. Encoded protein: CASTKILVSNQPQHF.